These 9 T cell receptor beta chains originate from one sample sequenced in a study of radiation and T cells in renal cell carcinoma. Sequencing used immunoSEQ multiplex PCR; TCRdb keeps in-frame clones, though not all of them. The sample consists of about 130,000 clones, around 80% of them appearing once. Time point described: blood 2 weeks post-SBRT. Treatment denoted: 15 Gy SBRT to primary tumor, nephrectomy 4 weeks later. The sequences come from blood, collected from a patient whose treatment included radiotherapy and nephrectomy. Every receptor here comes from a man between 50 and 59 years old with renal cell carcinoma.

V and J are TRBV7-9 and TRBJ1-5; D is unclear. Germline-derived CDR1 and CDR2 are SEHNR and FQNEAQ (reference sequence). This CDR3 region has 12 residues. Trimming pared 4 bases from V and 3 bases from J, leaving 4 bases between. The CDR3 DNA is TGTGCCAGCAGCTCCCACAATCAGCCCCAGCATTTT. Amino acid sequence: CASSSHNQPQHF.

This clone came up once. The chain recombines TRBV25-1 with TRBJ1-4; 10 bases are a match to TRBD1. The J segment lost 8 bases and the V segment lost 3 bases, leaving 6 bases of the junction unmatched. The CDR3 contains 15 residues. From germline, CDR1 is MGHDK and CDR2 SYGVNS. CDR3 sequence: CASSDSGTGDEKLFF. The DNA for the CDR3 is TGTGCCAGCAGTGATTCCGGGACAGGGGACGAAAAACTGTTTTTT.

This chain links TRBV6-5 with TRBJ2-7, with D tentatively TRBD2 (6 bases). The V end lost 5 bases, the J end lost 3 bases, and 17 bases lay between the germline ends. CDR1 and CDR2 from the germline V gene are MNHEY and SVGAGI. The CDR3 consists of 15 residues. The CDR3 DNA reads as TGTGCCAGCAGTGCCCCAGGACGGGGACTCTACGAGCAGTACTTC. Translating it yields CASSAPGRGLYEQYF.

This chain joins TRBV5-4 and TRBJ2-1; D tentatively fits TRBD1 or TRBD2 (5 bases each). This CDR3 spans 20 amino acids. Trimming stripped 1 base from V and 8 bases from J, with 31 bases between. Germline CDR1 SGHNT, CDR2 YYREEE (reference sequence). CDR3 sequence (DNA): TGTGCCAGCAGCTTGTGGGCAGGTGGTGGCTGGGGCTCGCTAGCACATGAGCAGTTCTTC. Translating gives CASSLWAGGGWGSLAHEQFF.

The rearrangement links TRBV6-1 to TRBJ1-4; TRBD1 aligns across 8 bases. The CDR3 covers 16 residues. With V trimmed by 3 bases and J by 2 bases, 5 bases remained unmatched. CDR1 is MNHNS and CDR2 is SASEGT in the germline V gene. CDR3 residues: CASSDIQGGTNEKLFF. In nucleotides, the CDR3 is TGTGCCAGCAGTGACATACAGGGGGGCACTAATGAAAAACTGTTTTTT.

CDR3 coding DNA: TGCGCCAGCAGCTTGGGGGTGGGAAGCAATGAGCAGTTCTTC. Translated: CASSLGVGSNEQFF. The rearrangement joins TRBV5-1 to TRBJ2-1, with D unresolved. V was shortened by 0 bases and J by 6 bases, with 10 bases between the two germline ends. Per the germline V gene, CDR1 is SGHRS and CDR2 is YFSETQ. The CDR3 has 14 amino acids.

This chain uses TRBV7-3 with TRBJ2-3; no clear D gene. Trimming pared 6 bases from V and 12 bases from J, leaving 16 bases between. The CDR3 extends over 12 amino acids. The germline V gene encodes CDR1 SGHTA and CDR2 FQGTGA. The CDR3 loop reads CASSRDSSYQYF. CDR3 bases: TGTGCCAGCAGTCGAGATAGCTCATATCAGTATTTT.

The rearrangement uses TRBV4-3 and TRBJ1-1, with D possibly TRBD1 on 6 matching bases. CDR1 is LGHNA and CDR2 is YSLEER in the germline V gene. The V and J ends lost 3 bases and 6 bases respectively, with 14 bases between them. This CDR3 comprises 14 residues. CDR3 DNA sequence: TGCGCCAGCAGCCAGATAGGACGGGGGCCTGAAGCTTTCTTT. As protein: CASSQIGRGPEAFF.

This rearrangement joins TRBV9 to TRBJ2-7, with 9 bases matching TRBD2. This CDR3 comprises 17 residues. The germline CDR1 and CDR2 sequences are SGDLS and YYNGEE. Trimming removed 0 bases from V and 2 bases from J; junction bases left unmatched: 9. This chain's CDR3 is CASSVEGLAGTPYEQYF. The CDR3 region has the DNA TGTGCCAGCAGCGTAGAGGGGCTAGCGGGGACCCCCTACGAGCAGTACTTC.